This T cell receptor (beta chain) was recovered during a study of cytomegalovirus exposure and HLA in healthy donors. This clone was detected once. The PCR ran on 60 Vbeta and 13 Jbeta primers. Sequencing used immunoSEQ multiplex PCR; TCRdb keeps in-frame clones, though not all of them. Among 60,000 or so clones listed, over 65% were seen once. V shed 0 bases and J shed 1 base, with 9 bases lying between them. The CDR3 spans 15 residues. The germline V gene has CDR1 SGHRS and CDR2 YFSETQ. Everyone who donated was a healthy bone marrow donor. The V and J genes are TRBV5-1 and TRBJ2-3, with TRBD2 as a possible D gene (6 bases). The TCR sequence derives from a man aged 35 to 55 in good health and CMV-seropositive. Material for sequencing was PBMCs. The CDR3 is CASSLDPSGTDTQYF. The DNA of the CDR3 is TGCGCCAGCAGCTTGGATCCTAGCGGCACAGATACGCAGTATTTT.